This T cell receptor beta chain was documented in a study of T cell clonotyping in hematopoietic cell transplantation. General study results and limits: Pathologically expanded recipient clonotypes increased progressively from day 30 to day 180 as diversity fell.

This clone was seen only once. Its antigen is not known. Repertoires were generated with immunoSEQ multiplex PCR, while TCRdb's copy carries only in-frame clones and drops some. The table includes tens of thousands of clones, around 96% detected once. This sequence originates from a man aged 30 to 39 in good health. Some clones in this sample may be carry-over from other donors' samples. Specimen: peripheral blood mononuclear cells.

The CDR3: CASSVGDKLAGTVDTQYF. The CDR3, as DNA: TGTGCCAGCAGCGTAGGAGATAAATTGGCGGGAACCGTAGATACGCAGTATTTT. The V gene is TRBV9, the J gene TRBJ2-3; TRBD2 is a possible D gene (6 bases). V shed 0 bases and J shed 5 bases, with 22 bases lying between them. The CDR3 runs to 18 residues. In germline, CDR1 is SGDLS, CDR2 YYNGEE. Full variable domain (rest looked up from reference TRBV9 and TRBJ2-3): DSGVTQTPKHLITATGQRVTLRCSPRSGDLSVYWYQQSLDQGLQFLIQYYNGEERAKGNILERFSAQQFPDLHSELNLSSLELGDSALYFCASSVGDKLAGTVDTQYFGPGTRLTVL.